These 25 T cell receptor beta chains share one sample of origin, sequenced in a study of cytomegalovirus exposure and HLA in healthy donors. The PCR had 60 Vbeta and 13 Jbeta primers. Using immunoSEQ multiplex PCR, the repertoire was profiled, and TCRdb retains in-frame clones only, with some absent. The sample yields under 150,000 clones, around 80% seen once. Sequenced: PBMCs. Receptor source: a man under 40 in good health and CMV-seronegative.

This clone was seen a single time. The chain carries TRBV28 and TRBJ2-7; 10 bases align to TRBD1. The ends lost 5 bases at V and 0 bases at J; junction bases unmatched: 10. CDR3 length: 17 residues. The germline gives CDR1 MDHEN, CDR2 SYDVKM. For the CDR3, the DNA is TGTGCCAGCAGTCCTGGGACAGGGGCTATCCTCTCCTACGAGCAGTACTTC. Encoded protein: CASSPGTGAILSYEQYF. The complete variable domain, with remaining parts taken from reference TRBV28 and TRBJ2-7, reads DVKVTQSSRYLVKRTGEKVFLECVQDMDHENMFWYRQDPGLGLRLIYFSYDVKMKEKGDIPEGYSVSREKKERFSLILESASTNQTSMYLCASSPGTGAILSYEQYFGPGTRLTVT.

This chain links TRBV19 with TRBJ1-5; D gene unclear. The CDR3 is 14 amino acids. Trimming left V 6 bases short and J 6 bases short, with 15 bases between. The germline V gene has CDR1 LNHDA and CDR2 SQIVND (reference sequence). CDR3 sequence (DNA): TGTGCCAGTAGGATGGCGGGATTTTTTCAGCCCCAGCATTTT. The encoded protein is CASRMAGFFQPQHF.

This chain links TRBV5-4 with TRBJ2-7, with 7 bases lining up with TRBD1. The trim removed 4 bases at V and 1 base at J, leaving 5 bases unmatched. CDR1 is SGHNT and CDR2 is YYREEE in the germline V gene (reference sequence). The CDR3 spans 14 residues. CDR3 sequence reads: CASSPLQGSYEQYF. In nucleotides, the CDR3 is TGTGCCAGCAGCCCGCTACAGGGGTCCTACGAGCAGTACTTC.

The rearrangement links TRBV28 to TRBJ2-1; 13 bases agree with TRBD2. The junction had 5 bases not matched to a gene; V was cut back by 5 bases and J by 4 bases. Germline loops: CDR1 MDHEN, CDR2 SYDVKM. CDR3 length equals 16 residues. The chain's CDR3 is CASSPTGLAGYNEQFF. Written as DNA, the CDR3 is TGTGCCAGCAGTCCAACGGGACTAGCGGGATACAATGAGCAGTTCTTC.

The chain joins TRBV5-1 to TRBJ2-7, with 7 bases identical to TRBD1. Trimming at V came to 0 bases and at J to 2 bases, leaving 2 bases not matched to a gene. Per the germline V gene, CDR1 is SGHRS and CDR2 is YFSETQ. The length of the CDR3 is 14 residues. CDR3: CASSLAGQAYEQYF. CDR3 nucleotide sequence: TGCGCCAGCAGCTTGGCCGGACAGGCCTACGAGCAGTACTTC.

Regarding this clone: Germline and junction disagree at one end, which may indicate a read error. The genes are TRBV28 and TRBJ1-2, with 11 bases matching TRBD1. Looked up from germline, CDR1 is MDHEN and CDR2 is SYDVKM. The CDR3 totals 14 residues. The CDR3 spells CASRGQGGDYGYPF. CDR3 DNA sequence: TGTGCCAGCAGGGGACAGGGGGGTGACTATGGCTACCCCTTC.

The chain carries TRBV6-6 and TRBJ2-2; D is possibly TRBD1 (6 bases). The V gene's germline CDR1 is MNHNY and CDR2 SVGAGI (reference sequence). Trimming cost V 4 bases and J 7 bases, with 13 bases left between them. The CDR3 consists of 14 residues. The CDR3 sequence: CASSSRDIRGELFF. The CDR3 nucleotides read TGTGCCAGCAGTTCACGGGACATTCGCGGGGAGCTGTTTTTT.

The V gene is TRBV6-5, the J gene TRBJ2-1; 9 nucleotides agree with TRBD2. The V and J ends lost 1 base and 5 bases, in that order; junction bases with no gene match: 6. This CDR3 is built from 16 residues. Germline V gene data show CDR1 as MNHEY and CDR2 as SVGAGI. Here the CDR3 reads CASSYFLAGTNNEQFF. The CDR3 DNA is TGTGCCAGCAGTTACTTCCTAGCGGGGACGAACAATGAGCAGTTCTTC.

In nucleotides, the CDR3 is TGTGCCAGTAGTAGATCGGGCCAGGGACTGGACAAGCAGTACTTC. Protein: CASSRSGQGLDKQYF. V gene TRBV19 combines with J gene TRBJ2-7, with TRBD2 as a possible D gene (6 bases). Trimming left V 4 bases short and J 8 bases short, with 21 bases between. CDR3 length: 15 amino acids. CDR1 is LNHDA, CDR2 SQIVND, per germline (reference sequence). Full variable domain (remainder filled in from reference TRBV19 and TRBJ2-7): DGGITQSPKYLFRKEGQNVTLSCEQNLNHDAMYWYRQDPGQGLRLIYYSQIVNDFQKGDIAEGYSVSREKKESFPLTVTSAQKNPTAFYLCASSRSGQGLDKQYFGPGTRLTVT.

The V call is TRBV2, the J call TRBJ1-1; 11 bases match TRBD1. V dropped 7 bases and J dropped 7; count of bases not matched to a gene: 8. The CDR3 is 14 amino acids. Germline V gene lookup returns CDR1 SNHLY and CDR2 FYNNEI. CDR3 nucleotide sequence: TGTGCCAGCACAGGACAGGGGGCTGTATTTGAAGCTTTCTTT. Its protein product is CASTGQGAVFEAFF.

The chain carries TRBV29-1 and TRBJ2-7, with D perhaps matching TRBD2 (5 bases). The V gene lost 7 bases and the J gene lost 2 bases, with 9 bases spanning the gap. The CDR3 covers 11 residues. Germline V lookup: CDR1 SQVTM, CDR2 ANQGSEA. The CDR3 loop is CSAELAYEQYF. In DNA form, the CDR3 reads TGCAGCGCGGAACTAGCCTACGAGCAGTACTTC.

The rearrangement joins TRBV5-8 to TRBJ2-3, with D perhaps matching TRBD2 (6 bases). CDR1 is SGHTS and CDR2 is YDEGEE in the germline V gene. Trimming stripped 1 base from V and 3 bases from J, with 12 bases between. This CDR3 contains 15 residues. In nucleotides, the CDR3 is TGTGCCAGCAGCTTGTCGGGAGAAGCGACAGATACGCAGTATTTT. Translation gives CASSLSGEATDTQYF.

This chain uses TRBV9 with TRBJ2-1; 10 bases are shared with TRBD2. Trimming cost V 0 bases and J 10 bases; bases outside gene matches: 13. Germline V gene sequence: CDR1 SGDLS, CDR2 YYNGEE. CDR3 size: 17 residues. DNA of the CDR3: TGTGCCAGCAGCGTAGGTGCAGCGGGGGGGCGAGCAGACGAGCAGTTCTTC. Protein product: CASSVGAAGGRADEQFF.

The chain uses TRBV27 and TRBJ1-1; D is possibly TRBD1 (6 bases). The germline gives CDR1 MNHEY, CDR2 SMNVEV (reference sequence). V was shortened by 5 bases and J by 0 bases, with 13 bases between the two germline ends. This CDR3 comprises 15 residues. The CDR3 loop is CASSTGRGLNTEAFF. The CDR3 region has the DNA TGTGCCAGCAGTACCGGGAGGGGGTTGAACACTGAAGCTTTCTTT.

The V gene is TRBV18, the J gene TRBJ2-7, with D possibly being TRBD1 (6 bases). This CDR3 region has 14 residues. The germline CDR1 and CDR2 sequences are KGHSH and LQKENI. V shed 6 bases and J shed 1 base, with 13 bases lying between them. The CDR3 here is CASSPKGDSYEQYF. The DNA of the CDR3 is TGTGCCAGCTCCCCCAAGGGGGATTCCTACGAGCAGTACTTC.

DNA for the CDR3: TGTGCCAGCAACGAGGGAGGTGGCACCGGGGAGCTGTTTTTT. The encoded protein is CASNEGGGTGELFF. V is TRBV9 and J is TRBJ2-2, with D possibly TRBD2 on 6 matching bases. The CDR3 sequence is 14 residues long. Germline lookup yields CDR1 SGDLS and CDR2 YYNGEE. The V gene lost 6 bases and the J gene lost 4 bases, with 13 bases spanning the gap.

The V and J genes are TRBV28 and TRBJ2-3; TRBD1 is a possible D gene (5 bases). Trimming shortened V by 5 bases and J by 1 base, and 13 bases separated the two germline ends. The germline CDR1 and CDR2 sequences are MDHEN and SYDVKM. The CDR3 sequence is 15 residues long. CDR3 sequence: CASSEPPTGTDTQYF. The DNA for the CDR3 is TGTGCCAGCAGTGAACCCCCGACAGGCACAGATACGCAGTATTTT.

The V and J genes are TRBV5-1 and TRBJ1-1, with D possibly matching TRBD1 (5 bases). The CDR3 contains 15 residues. Germline V gives CDR1 SGHRS, CDR2 YFSETQ. V lost 2 bases and J lost 3, with 14 bases in between. In DNA form, the CDR3 reads TGCGCCAGCAGCTTTCTATCTGGGGGGGACACTGAAGCTTTCTTT. This codes for CASSFLSGGDTEAFF.

This clone was seen once. V gene TRBV7-9 combines with J gene TRBJ2-2; D may be TRBD1 (5 bases). This CDR3 spans 14 amino acids. Germline assignment: CDR1 SEHNR and CDR2 FQNEAQ (reference sequence). Trimming cost V 5 bases and J 1 base, with 8 bases left between them. CDR3 bases: TGTGCCAGCAGCAACCAGGGGAACACCGGGGAGCTGTTTTTT. Protein sequence: CASSNQGNTGELFF.

In its sample, this clone was seen once. The V and J genes are TRBV28 and TRBJ1-1, with D tentatively TRBD1 (5 bases). The germline CDR1 and CDR2 sequences are MDHEN and SYDVKM. V was clipped by 6 bases and J by 1 base, with 15 bases between them. This CDR3 has 15 amino acids. The CDR3 DNA follows: TGTGCCAGCAGACTTAAGGGCAGGGCGAACACTGAAGCTTTCTTT. The encoded protein is CASRLKGRANTEAFF.

The chain is built from TRBV6-1 and TRBJ1-2; a possible D gene is TRBD1 (6 bases). The CDR3 has 14 amino acids. The V end lost 5 bases, the J end lost 5 bases, and 15 bases lay between the germline ends. From germline, CDR1 is MNHNS and CDR2 SASEGT. The CDR3 nucleotides are TGTGCCAGCAGTAGACCAGACAGGAGTTATGGCTACACCTTC. This translates into CASSRPDRSYGYTF.

The rearrangement joins TRBV27 to TRBJ1-2; D is undetermined. The CDR3 runs 14 residues. Per germline, CDR1 MNHEY and CDR2 SMNVEV (reference sequence). V shed 3 bases and J shed 2 bases, with 10 bases lying between them. The CDR3: CASSFSAENYGYTF. CDR3 bases: TGTGCCAGCAGTTTTTCGGCGGAGAACTATGGCTACACCTTC.

The V and J genes are TRBV5-4 and TRBJ2-6, with 8 positions matching TRBD1. The CDR3 is 16 amino acids. With V trimmed by 7 bases and J by 2 bases, 8 bases remained unmatched. CDR1 and CDR2 from the germline V gene are SGHNT and YYREEE (reference sequence). The CDR3 spells CASGRQGAAGANVLTF. CDR3 DNA: TGTGCCAGCGGACGGCAGGGGGCGGCTGGGGCCAACGTCCTGACTTTC.

This clone showed up just once. The sample holds other DNA sequences that translate to the same CDR3. This rearrangement joins TRBV7-9 to TRBJ2-1; D possibly corresponds to TRBD2 (5 bases). V lost 3 bases and J lost 3, with 6 bases in between. Germline CDR1 reads SEHNR; CDR2 reads FQNEAQ (reference sequence). The CDR3 sequence is 13 residues long. CDR3 in DNA: TGTGCCAGCAGCTTGGGAGACTACAATGAGCAGTTCTTC. Its translation is CASSLGDYNEQFF.

The chain has TRBV2 and TRBJ1-1; D is unresolved. Germline loops: CDR1 SNHLY, CDR2 FYNNEI. The CDR3 is 14 residues long. V was trimmed by 8 bases and J by 4 bases, leaving 17 bases between them. Here the CDR3 reads CASARTYSITEAFF. CDR3 DNA: TGTGCCAGCGCACGGACTTACTCCATCACTGAAGCTTTCTTT.